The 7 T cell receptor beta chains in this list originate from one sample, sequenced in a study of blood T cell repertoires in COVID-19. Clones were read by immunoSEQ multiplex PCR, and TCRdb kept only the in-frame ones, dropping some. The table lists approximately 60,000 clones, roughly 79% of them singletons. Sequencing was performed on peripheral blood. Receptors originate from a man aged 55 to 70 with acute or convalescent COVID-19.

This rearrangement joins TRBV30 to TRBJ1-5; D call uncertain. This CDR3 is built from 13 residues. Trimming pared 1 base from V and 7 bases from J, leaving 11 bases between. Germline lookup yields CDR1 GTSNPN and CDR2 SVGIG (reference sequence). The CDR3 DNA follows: TGTGCCTGGAGTGGTAGAGGGAGGCAGCCCCAGCATTTT. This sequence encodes CAWSGRGRQPQHF.

The DNA of the CDR3 is TGCGCCAGCAGCCAAGATTGGGGCCGGGCCGCCCTGTATTTT. Translating gives CASSQDWGRAALYF. This chain connects TRBV4-1 to TRBJ2-3; D may be TRBD1 (5 bases). The CDR3 has 14 residues. Trimming removed 0 bases at V and 14 bases at J, with 18 bases between. Germline-derived CDR1 and CDR2 are MGHRA and YSYEKL.

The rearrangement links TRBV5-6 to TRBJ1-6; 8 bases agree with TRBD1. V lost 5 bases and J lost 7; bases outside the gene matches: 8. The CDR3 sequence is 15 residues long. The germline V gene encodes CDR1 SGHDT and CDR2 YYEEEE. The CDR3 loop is CASRRQGIGNSPLHF. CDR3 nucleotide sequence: TGTGCCAGCAGAAGACAGGGGATAGGGAATTCACCCCTCCACTTT.

The CDR3 reads CASSLGAGELEQYF. The CDR3 DNA follows: TGCGCCAGCAGCTTGGGAGCGGGGGAACTGGAGCAGTACTTC. The J gene is TRBJ2-7, the V gene TRBV5-1; 8 nucleotides match TRBD2. Per the germline V gene, CDR1 is SGHRS and CDR2 is YFSETQ. The CDR3 consists of 14 residues. The V segment lost 0 bases and the J segment 7 bases; nucleotides outside the gene matches: 6.

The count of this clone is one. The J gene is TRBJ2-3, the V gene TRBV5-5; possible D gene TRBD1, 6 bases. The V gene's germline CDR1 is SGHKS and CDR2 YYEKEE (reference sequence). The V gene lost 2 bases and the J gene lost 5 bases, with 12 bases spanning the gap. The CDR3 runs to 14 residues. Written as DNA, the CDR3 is TGTGCCAGCAGCTTCGGGACAATCATAGATACGCAGTATTTT. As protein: CASSFGTIIDTQYF.

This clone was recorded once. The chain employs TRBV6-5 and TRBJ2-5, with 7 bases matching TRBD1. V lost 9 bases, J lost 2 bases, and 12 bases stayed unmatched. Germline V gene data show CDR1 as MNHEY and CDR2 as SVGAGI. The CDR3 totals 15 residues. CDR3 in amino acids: CARQLSTGAQETQYF. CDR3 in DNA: TGTGCCAGACAACTCAGTACAGGGGCTCAAGAGACCCAGTACTTC.

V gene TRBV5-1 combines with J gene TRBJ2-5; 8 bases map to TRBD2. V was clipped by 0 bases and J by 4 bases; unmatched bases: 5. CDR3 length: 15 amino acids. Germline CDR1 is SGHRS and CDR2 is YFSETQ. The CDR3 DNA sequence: TGCGCCAGCAGCTTGGTGGGGACTAGATCAGAGACCCAGTACTTC. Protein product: CASSLVGTRSETQYF.